This TCR beta chain was obtained from a study of OX40 agonist ivuxolimab in advanced cancers. Study-wide background: Intravenous ivuxolimab at 0.01 to 10 mg/kg was given to patients every 2 weeks. Subjects had a mean age of roughly 60 years, with a range of roughly 20 to 79; roughly 80% were male.

Assay used: immunoSEQ multiplex PCR; TCRdb lists only in-frame clones, some missing. The sample records 60,000 or so clones, almost 95% being singletons. Findings and caveats of the study: Clones of CD4+ and CD8+ blood T cells grew by week 6 at doses of 0.1 to 3.0 mg/kg.

This clone has just one count. Its antigen remains unknown. Germline CDR1 reads SEHNR; CDR2 reads FQNEAQ (reference sequence). The CDR3 is 15 amino acids. The V end was cut by 3 bases, the J end by 1 base, with 12 bases between. This specimen was CD4+ or CD8+ T cells sorted from blood, taken in a trial of the OX40 agonist ivuxolimab. The TCR originated in an adult with an advanced solid tumor such as melanoma, head and neck, liver or kidney cancer. The chain is built from TRBV7-9 and TRBJ1-1, with a weak D call TRBD1 (6 bases). CDR3 DNA sequence: TGTGCCAGCAGCTTTCCGGGACATCCGAACACTGAAGCTTTCTTT. This translates into CASSFPGHPNTEAFF.